This entry lists 26 T cell receptor beta chains sequenced from one sample in a study of regulatory T cells in long-lasting Graves disease. The authors built TCR beta libraries using iRepertoire HTBI primers and Arm-PCR of CDR3 regions. Each CDR3 protein gets one entry after TCRdb re-called the multiplex PCR reads with MiXCR. The sample has 600,000 to 800,000 distinct CDR3 sequences, about 30% seen once; the top ten hold 35% to 55%. Time point defined: persistent/refractory GD, antithyroid drugs over 5 years with positive TRAb. After RNA was extracted from PBMCs, the TCR library was made from it. The source was peripheral blood mononuclear cells (PBMCs), collected when the disease was refractory, from a patient treated with antithyroid drugs. These receptors came from a female donor with Graves disease.

V and J are TRBV20-1 and TRBJ1-5; 7 nucleotides align to TRBD1. The CDR3 totals 13 residues. In germline, CDR1 is DFQATT, CDR2 SNEGSKA (reference sequence). V dropped 4 bases and J dropped 3; count of bases not matched to a gene: 3. For the CDR3, the DNA is TGCAGTGCTAAAGACAGGGTCAATCAGCCCCAGCATTTT. It codes for CSAKDRVNQPQHF.

Comments on this clonotype: This sequence may be a read error, since a much larger clone differs from it by one base. The rearrangement joins TRBV28 to TRBJ2-7, with D possibly TRBD1 on 5 matching bases. This CDR3 has 14 residues. Trimming removed 7 bases at V and 6 bases at J, with 19 bases between. In germline, CDR1 is MDHEN, CDR2 SYDVKM. CDR3 in DNA: TGTGCCAGCAACTTAGGGGCAGGGCTGCCCGAGCAGTACTTC. Residues: CASNLGAGLPEQYF.

The gene calls are TRBV2 and TRBJ2-7; 9 bases map to TRBD1. Germline assignment: CDR1 SNHLY and CDR2 FYNNEI. The CDR3 totals 12 residues. The J segment lost 11 bases and the V segment lost 6 bases, leaving 8 bases of the junction unmatched. The CDR3 sequence: CASRPGTGHEYF. The CDR3 nucleotides read TGTGCCAGCAGGCCCGGGACAGGGCACGAGTACTTC.

In its sample, this clonotype was seen once. This rearrangement joins TRBV3-1 to TRBJ1-6, with a weak D call TRBD1 (5 bases). The CDR3 sequence is 13 residues long. Between the trimmed V and J ends, which lost 2 bases and 10 bases, there was a span of 9 bases. Germline V gene data show CDR1 as LGHDT and CDR2 as YNNKEL (reference sequence). The CDR3: CASSQPGRSPLHF. The CDR3 DNA sequence: TGTGCCAGCAGCCAACCAGGGCGGTCACCCCTCCACTTT.

This rearrangement joins TRBV19 to TRBJ1-5, with 7 bases aligning to TRBD1. Germline CDR1 is LNHDA and CDR2 is SQIVND (reference sequence). The V and J ends lost 5 bases and 0 bases, in that order; junction bases with no gene match: 7. The CDR3 sequence is 16 residues long. CDR3 loop: CASSFGTVYSNQPQHF. The CDR3 DNA reads TGTGCCAGTAGTTTTGGGACAGTTTATAGCAATCAGCCCCAGCATTTT.

The chain couples TRBV29-1 to TRBJ2-4, with 9 positions matching TRBD1. The CDR3 covers 15 residues. Germline V gene lookup returns CDR1 SQVTM and CDR2 ANQGSEA. After removal of 2 bases from V and 7 bases from J, the junction contained 9 bases not matched to a gene. The DNA of the CDR3 is TGCAGCGTTGAAACTACAGGGGGCGCTTTTAACATTCAGTACTTC. It translates to CSVETTGGAFNIQYF. Full variable domain (rest looked up from reference TRBV29-1 and TRBJ2-4): SAVISQKPSRDICQRGTSLTIQCQVDSQVTMMFWYRQQPGQSLTLIATANQGSEATYESGFVIDKFPISRPNLTFSTLTVSNMSPEDSSIYLCSVETTGGAFNIQYFGAGTRLSVL.

The CDR3 sequence is CASSNIVTGELFF. The CDR3 region has the DNA TGTGCCAGCAGCAACATCGTTACCGGGGAGCTGTTTTTT. The chain has TRBV7-9 and TRBJ2-2; D unresolved. The CDR3 has 13 amino acids. V lost 5 bases to trimming and J lost 5 bases, with 9 bases between them. Per germline, CDR1 SEHNR and CDR2 FQNEAQ (reference sequence). Looking up the rest from reference TRBV7-9 and TRBJ2-2 gives the full variable domain: DTGVSQNPRHKITKRGQNVTFRCDPISEHNRLYWYRQTLGQGPEFLTYFQNEAQLEKSRLLSDRFSAERPKGSFSTLEIQRTEQGDSAMYLCASSNIVTGELFFGEGSRLTVL.

This clonotype was recorded a few times. The chain is built from TRBV9 and TRBJ1-1, with D hard to call. Trimming pared 1 base from V and 1 base from J, leaving 5 bases between. CDR1 SGDLS and CDR2 YYNGEE come from the germline V gene. The CDR3 is made up of 13 amino acids. The CDR3 DNA sequence: TGTGCCAGCAGCGTAAAAGCGAACACTGAAGCTTTCTTT. This sequence encodes CASSVKANTEAFF.

This clonotype was counted many times. The J gene is TRBJ1-6, the V gene TRBV28, with TRBD1 identical over 8 bases. Unmatched junction bases numbered 7, after V lost 7 bases and J lost 8 bases. There are 14 residues in the CDR3. CDR1 and CDR2 (germline): MDHEN, SYDVKM. The CDR3 bases are TGTGCCAGCAAAACAGGGGGATTCGATTCACCCCTCCACTTT. Protein: CASKTGGFDSPLHF. The full variable domain, its missing parts supplied by reference TRBV28 and TRBJ1-6, is DVKVTQSSRYLVKRTGEKVFLECVQDMDHENMFWYRQDPGLGLRLIYFSYDVKMKEKGDIPEGYSVSREKKERFSLILESASTNQTSMYLCASKTGGFDSPLHFGNGTRLTVT.

This clonotype was picked up a small number of times. This chain joins TRBV19 and TRBJ1-1; the match to TRBD1 covers 7 bases. The CDR3 runs to 15 residues. Germline assignment: CDR1 LNHDA and CDR2 SQIVND (reference sequence). V trimming: 5 bases; J trimming: 6 bases; junction bases outside the gene matches: 12. CDR3 DNA sequence: TGTGCCAGTAGTCTGGGACAGCGGAGGGACTCTGAAGCTTTCTTT. Its protein product is CASSLGQRRDSEAFF.

This clonotype was seen a handful of times. One junction end disagrees with the germline gene, perhaps due to a read error. V is TRBV30 and J is TRBJ2-5, with 12 bases lining up with TRBD2. Germline V gene data show CDR1 as GTSNPN and CDR2 as SVGIG (reference sequence). This CDR3 region has 12 residues. The CDR3 reads CAWAGASGRELF. Written as DNA, the CDR3 is TGTGCCTGGGCTGGGGCTAGCGGGAGGGAGTTGTTC. Combining the CDR3 with reference TRBV30 and TRBJ2-5 gives the whole variable domain SQTIHQWPATLVQPVGSPLSLECTVEGTSNPNLYWYRQAAGRGLQLLFYSVGIGQISSEVPQNLSASRPQDRQFILSSKKLLLSDSGFYLCAWAGASGRELFGPGTRLLVL.

This sequence joins TRBV28 and TRBJ1-2, with 11 bases that match TRBD1. V lost 9 bases, J lost 4 bases, and 7 bases stayed unmatched. This CDR3 comprises 14 residues. Looked up from germline, CDR1 is MDHEN and CDR2 is SYDVKM. For the CDR3, the DNA is TGTGCCAGTATGCGGACAGGGGGCAGCTATGGCTACACCTTC. Translating it yields CASMRTGGSYGYTF.

The chain has TRBV15 and TRBJ1-1; D gene ambiguous. Germline CDR1 LNHNV, CDR2 YYDKDF (reference sequence). Between the trimmed V and J ends, which lost 2 bases and 8 bases, there was a span of 21 bases. This CDR3 spans 16 amino acids. The CDR3 spells CATSRSLSLGTTEAFF. In DNA form, the CDR3 reads TGTGCCACCAGCAGAAGCCTTTCCTTAGGCACCACAGAAGCTTTCTTT.

V is TRBV20-1 and J is TRBJ2-7; D may be TRBD2 (5 bases). The germline gives CDR1 DFQATT, CDR2 SNEGSKA (reference sequence). Trimming took 5 bases from V and 2 from J, leaving 13 bases between them. The CDR3 covers 13 residues. The DNA for the CDR3 is TGCAGTGCTTCACTCGGGATAACCTACGAGCAGTACTTC. It specifies CSASLGITYEQYF.

This clonotype was counted many times. CDR3 DNA: TGTGCCATCAGTGATCCCGCCGGGACAGAAGTGATGAACACTGAAGCTTTCTTT. It encodes CAISDPAGTEVMNTEAFF. This chain uses TRBV10-3 with TRBJ1-1, with 7 bases aligning to TRBD1. The CDR3 runs to 18 residues. Trimming removed 3 bases from V and 0 bases from J; junction bases left unmatched: 13. From germline, CDR1 is ENHRY and CDR2 SYGVKD.

This sequence joins TRBV12-5 and TRBJ1-2; a possible D gene is TRBD1 (5 bases). CDR1 is LGHNT and CDR2 is FRNRAP in the germline V gene. Trimming took 4 bases from V and 5 from J, leaving 11 bases between them. The CDR3 extends over 13 amino acids. The CDR3 DNA reads TGTGCTAGTGGTTCGACAGAGATTTATGGCTACACCTTC. It is translated as CASGSTEIYGYTF.

The genes are TRBV30 and TRBJ1-3; D may be TRBD1 (6 bases). Germline V gene lookup returns CDR1 GTSNPN and CDR2 SVGIG (reference sequence). This CDR3 has 14 amino acids. The germline V and J ends were trimmed by 0 bases and 2 bases, with 8 bases remaining between them. CDR3 DNA: TGTGCCTGGAGTGTAGGGGGGCCTGGAAACACCATATATTTT. Translation gives CAWSVGGPGNTIYF.

The V and J genes are TRBV19 and TRBJ1-5; D may be TRBD1 (5 bases). This CDR3 contains 14 residues. Trimming took off 3 bases at V and 2 bases at J, with 8 bases between the two ends. Germline CDR1 and CDR2: LNHDA and SQIVND (reference sequence). CDR3 coding DNA: TGTGCCAGTAGTATGGCAGGGCGCAATCAGCCCCAGCATTTT. Its translation: CASSMAGRNQPQHF.

V usage is TRBV20-1 and J usage is TRBJ1-5, with 8 bases lining up with TRBD1. V shed 4 bases, J shed 3 bases, and the junction held 8 bases outside the gene matches. Germline CDR1 is DFQATT and CDR2 is SNEGSKA (reference sequence). The CDR3 covers 15 residues. The CDR3, as DNA: TGCAGTGCTATTTACGGACAGGGCTACAATCAGCCCCAGCATTTT. Amino acids: CSAIYGQGYNQPQHF.

This clonotype was seen ten or more times. In nucleotides, the CDR3 is TGTGCCAGCAGCACTACGACGGGACAGGGGATGACACAGCCCCAGCATTTT. This translates into CASSTTTGQGMTQPQHF. This chain links TRBV2 with TRBJ1-5, with 10 bases aligning to TRBD1. V lost 6 bases and J lost 7; bases outside the gene matches: 15. From germline, CDR1 is SNHLY and CDR2 FYNNEI. The CDR3 consists of 17 residues. Based on the CDR3 plus reference TRBV2 and TRBJ1-5, the full variable domain is EPEVTQTPSHQVTQMGQEVILRCVPISNHLYFYWYRQILGQKVEFLVSFYNNEISEKSEIFDDQFSVERPDGSNFTLKIRSTKLEDSAMYFCASSTTTGQGMTQPQHFGDGTRLSIL.

This chain connects TRBV12-3 or TRBV12-4 to TRBJ1-1, with a weak D call TRBD1 (5 bases). Trimming pared 6 bases from V and 6 bases from J, leaving 17 bases between. The length of the CDR3 is 14 residues. In DNA, the CDR3 is TGTGCCAGCAGAAAGGGACCGGGGGAACCTGAAGCTTTCTTT. As protein: CASRKGPGEPEAFF.

There are many counts of this clonotype. The genes are TRBV2 and TRBJ1-6, with 7 bases identical to TRBD1. The CDR3 has 15 amino acids. J was trimmed by 7 bases and V by 6 bases; bases with no gene match: 9. The germline V gene encodes CDR1 SNHLY and CDR2 FYNNEI. The CDR3 DNA reads TGTGCCAGCAGAGGACAGGCCCTAAGGAATTCACCCCTCCACTTT. Translating gives CASRGQALRNSPLHF.

This clonotype showed up just a few times. This chain uses TRBV20-1 with TRBJ1-1; D is ambiguous. Trimming stripped 7 bases from V and 1 base from J, with 10 bases between. This CDR3 has 12 amino acids. The germline gives CDR1 DFQATT, CDR2 SNEGSKA (reference sequence). CDR3: CSEATRNTEAFF. The DNA of the CDR3 is TGCAGTGAGGCAACAAGGAACACTGAAGCTTTCTTT.

As DNA, the CDR3 is TGTGCCAGCAGCCGGAGATGGGGTTCCGATCAGCCCCAGCATTTT. It translates to CASSRRWGSDQPQHF. The chain joins TRBV6-1 to TRBJ1-5; D unclear. V lost 6 bases to trimming and J lost 5 bases, with 17 bases between them. The CDR3 runs to 15 residues. The germline CDR1 and CDR2 sequences are MNHNS and SASEGT.

For this clonotype: Germline and junction disagree at one end, which may indicate a read error. The J gene is TRBJ2-7, the V gene TRBV30, with TRBD1 identical over 8 bases. Per germline, CDR1 GTSNPN and CDR2 SVGIG (reference sequence). The CDR3 extends over 12 amino acids. The CDR3 coding sequence is TGTGCCTGGAGTCTCGGGACTTCCAGGGGGCACTTC. Protein sequence: CAWSLGTSRGHF.

The chain uses TRBV19 and TRBJ2-2; D may be TRBD1 (5 bases). V was trimmed by 6 bases and J by 3 bases, leaving 17 bases between them. The CDR3 contains 16 residues. From germline, CDR1 is LNHDA and CDR2 SQIVND (reference sequence). CDR3 in DNA: TGTGCCAGTAGCGCACGTGGGGCAGAGTACACCGGGGAGCTGTTTTTT. Translating it yields CASSARGAEYTGELFF.